The entry that follows covers one T cell receptor beta chain sequence. This specimen comes from a study of blood T cell repertoires in COVID-19. Study in general: Specimens from acute and convalescent COVID-19 originated in the United States, Italy and Spain. PBMCs, B-cell-depleted T cells, or T cells were the source of the cDNA or gDNA that made up the material.

In the original processing: The authors estimated nucleated cell counts from reference gene primer amplification. TCRdb's copy holds only in-frame clones and misses some; the assay was immunoSEQ multiplex PCR. The D gene and trimming were derived from the DNA, and the V and J assignments and clone size from that table. The data contain 90,000 to 120,000 clones, 80% to 95% of them singletons. This CDR3 contains 14 residues. V lost 1 base and J lost 4, with 10 bases in between. Germline CDR1 MGHDK, CDR2 SYGVNS. Sequenced: peripheral blood. This TCR derives from a woman in her twenties or thirties with acute or convalescent COVID-19. The chain carries TRBV25-1 and TRBJ1-1; D gene ambiguous. The CDR3 is CASSESHEVTEAFF. Here the CDR3 DNA reads TGTGCCAGCAGTGAATCTCATGAGGTCACTGAAGCTTTCTTT.